The T cell receptor (beta chain) described here comes from a study of CD8 T cells in Susac syndrome. Reverse transcription of roughly 0.5 to 1 ug RNA was performed with random hexamers. One entry per CDR3 protein, called by TCRdb with MiXCR from the immunoSEQ multiplex PCR reads. The repertoire includes some 120,000 distinct CDR3 sequences, around 96% of them detected once, and roughly 0.11% sits in the top ten. The sample taken for sequencing was CD4+ T cells from PBMCs. This receptor was identified in a human donor in good health.

The CDR3 here is CATSKNDRECEQYF. The CDR3 region has the DNA TGTGCCACCTCGAAAAACGACAGGGAATGCGAGCAGTACTTC. The chain recombines TRBV24-1 with TRBJ2-7; TRBD1 agrees at 7 bases. CDR3 length equals 14 residues. Germline V gene lookup returns CDR1 KGHDR and CDR2 SFDVKD. Unmatched junction bases numbered 13, after V lost 9 bases and J lost 6 bases.